Sequencing of this T cell receptor beta chain was carried out in a study of shared clonotypes between healthy human individuals. Germline V gives CDR1 MGHRA, CDR2 YSYEKL. The CDR3 is made up of 15 amino acids. V lost 1 base to trimming and J lost 10 bases, with 14 bases between them. Regarding this clone: What it recognizes is unknown.

Every donor was a Caucasian adult from Nashville, Tennessee. Study-level results: On the whole, naive subsets had larger estimated richness than memory subsets had.

Deep was the level at which the assay was run. In the source study's methods: ImmunoSEQ only sent back junction sequences with no quality scores, so filtering was done differently. The table came from immunoSEQ multiplex PCR; TCRdb's copy has only in-frame clones and leaves some out. Clone size and V and J calls were adopted from that table, with D and trimming inferred from the DNA. The table lists under 2,500,000 clones, approximately 94% of them singletons. The V call is TRBV4-1, the J call TRBJ1-6, with TRBD1 as a possible D gene (5 bases). Sequencing was carried out using naive CD4+ T cells sorted from blood. As for subset: CD45RA+ positively selected. This clonotype originated in a man aged 18-30 years in good health. The DNA for the CDR3 is TGCGCCAGCAGCCAAGGGGGGACGAGTCCATCACCCCTCCACTTT. It codes for CASSQGGTSPSPLHF.